This TCR beta chain derives from a study of blood T cell repertoires in COVID-19. Study at large: Some COVID-19 samples were acute and others convalescent; all came from the United States, Italy and Spain. PBMCs, B-cell-depleted T cells, or T cells were the source of the cDNA or gDNA that made up the material.

CDR3 length: 15 residues. Germline values: CDR1 SGHVS, CDR2 FQNEAQ. The V end was cut by 1 base, the J end by 6 bases, with 16 bases between. Each participant's cohort was designated according to participant-reported clinical history. Per the study methods: Amplification from reference gene primers served as the basis for estimated nucleated cell counts. Data came from immunoSEQ multiplex PCR; TCRdb stores just in-frame clones and leaves some out. Clone size and the V and J calls come from that table; the DNA yielded D and trimming. The sample carries some 220,000 clones, roughly 80% recorded once. Material: PBMCs or T cells enriched from blood (not recorded which). The chain employs TRBV7-8 and TRBJ2-7; TRBD1 is a possible D gene (7 bases). This clonotype originated in a woman aged 40 to 50 with acute COVID-19. CDR3 DNA sequence: TGTGCCAGCAGCTTAGGTCCCAGGGGGGCACTCGAGCAGTACTTC. This translates into CASSLGPRGALEQYF.